This entry describes one T cell receptor beta chain. This entry is derived from a study of monozygotic twins with inflammatory bowel disease. The CDR3 is made up of 15 amino acids. Germline V gives CDR1 MRHNA, CDR2 SNTAGT. Investigators extracted total RNA from whole blood and did not sort T cells. Using the 5' RACE reads, TCRdb records one entry per CDR3 protein without DNA. This table holds under 150,000 distinct CDR3 sequences. The sample was blood. J is TRBJ2-7 and V is TRBV6-4; TCRdb gives TRBD1 as the D gene, but with no DNA this cannot be confirmed. The TCR originated in a human donor with ulcerative colitis or Crohn's disease, or a healthy co-twin of an affected twin (not recorded which). Here the CDR3 reads CASTWTGGLSYEQYF.